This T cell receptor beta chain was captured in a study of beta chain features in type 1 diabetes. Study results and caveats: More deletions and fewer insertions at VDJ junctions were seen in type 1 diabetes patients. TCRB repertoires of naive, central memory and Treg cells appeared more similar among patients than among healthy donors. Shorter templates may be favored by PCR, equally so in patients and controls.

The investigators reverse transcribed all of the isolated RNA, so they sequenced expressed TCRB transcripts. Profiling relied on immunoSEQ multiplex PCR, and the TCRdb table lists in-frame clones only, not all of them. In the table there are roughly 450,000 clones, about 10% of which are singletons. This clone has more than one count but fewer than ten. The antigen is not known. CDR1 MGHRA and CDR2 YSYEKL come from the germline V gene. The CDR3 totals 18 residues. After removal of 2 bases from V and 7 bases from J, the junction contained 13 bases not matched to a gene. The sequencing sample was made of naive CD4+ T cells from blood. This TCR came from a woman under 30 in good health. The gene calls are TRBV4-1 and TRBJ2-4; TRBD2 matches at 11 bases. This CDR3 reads CASSQLPGGSGRANIQYF. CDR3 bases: TGCGCCAGCAGCCAACTGCCGGGTGGTAGCGGGAGGGCCAACATTCAGTACTTC.